This T cell receptor (beta chain) was documented in a study of blood T cell repertoires in COVID-19. Profiled with immunoSEQ multiplex PCR; TCRdb holds only in-frame clones, not every one. The sample comprises about 180,000 clones, 60% to 80% of which are singletons, and 26% rests with the top ten. The sequenced sample was peripheral blood. The clonotype was recovered from a woman aged 65 to 85 with acute or convalescent COVID-19.

The CDR3 reads CASTLQGRPYEQYF. Here the CDR3 DNA reads TGTGCCAGCACCCTTCAGGGGCGCCCCTACGAGCAGTACTTC. The J gene is TRBJ2-7, the V gene TRBV6-4; D is possibly TRBD1 (6 bases). From germline, CDR1 is MRHNA and CDR2 SNTAGT. With 7 bases removed from V and 2 bases from J, the gap between germline ends came to 15 bases. This CDR3 region has 14 residues.